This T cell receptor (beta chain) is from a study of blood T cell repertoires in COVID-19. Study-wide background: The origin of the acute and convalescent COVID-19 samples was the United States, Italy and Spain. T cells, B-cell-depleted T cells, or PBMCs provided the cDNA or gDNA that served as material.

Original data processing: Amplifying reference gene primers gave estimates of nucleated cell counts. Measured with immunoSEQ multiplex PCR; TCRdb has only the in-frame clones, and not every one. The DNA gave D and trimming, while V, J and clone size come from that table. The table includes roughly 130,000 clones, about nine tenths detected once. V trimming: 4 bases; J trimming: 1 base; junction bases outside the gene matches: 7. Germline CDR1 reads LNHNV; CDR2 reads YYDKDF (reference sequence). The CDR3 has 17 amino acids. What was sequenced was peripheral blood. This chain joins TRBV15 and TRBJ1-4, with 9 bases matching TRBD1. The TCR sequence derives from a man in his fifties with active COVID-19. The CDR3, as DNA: TGTGCCACCAGCACCCCACGGACAGGGGTAACTAATGAAAAACTGTTTTTT. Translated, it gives CATSTPRTGVTNEKLFF. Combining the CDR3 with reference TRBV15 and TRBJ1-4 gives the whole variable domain DAMVIQNPRYQVTQFGKPVTLSCSQTLNHNVMYWYQQKSSQAPKLLFHYYDKDFNNEADTPDNFQSRRPNTSFCFLDIRSPGLGDTAMYLCATSTPRTGVTNEKLFFGSGTQLSVL.